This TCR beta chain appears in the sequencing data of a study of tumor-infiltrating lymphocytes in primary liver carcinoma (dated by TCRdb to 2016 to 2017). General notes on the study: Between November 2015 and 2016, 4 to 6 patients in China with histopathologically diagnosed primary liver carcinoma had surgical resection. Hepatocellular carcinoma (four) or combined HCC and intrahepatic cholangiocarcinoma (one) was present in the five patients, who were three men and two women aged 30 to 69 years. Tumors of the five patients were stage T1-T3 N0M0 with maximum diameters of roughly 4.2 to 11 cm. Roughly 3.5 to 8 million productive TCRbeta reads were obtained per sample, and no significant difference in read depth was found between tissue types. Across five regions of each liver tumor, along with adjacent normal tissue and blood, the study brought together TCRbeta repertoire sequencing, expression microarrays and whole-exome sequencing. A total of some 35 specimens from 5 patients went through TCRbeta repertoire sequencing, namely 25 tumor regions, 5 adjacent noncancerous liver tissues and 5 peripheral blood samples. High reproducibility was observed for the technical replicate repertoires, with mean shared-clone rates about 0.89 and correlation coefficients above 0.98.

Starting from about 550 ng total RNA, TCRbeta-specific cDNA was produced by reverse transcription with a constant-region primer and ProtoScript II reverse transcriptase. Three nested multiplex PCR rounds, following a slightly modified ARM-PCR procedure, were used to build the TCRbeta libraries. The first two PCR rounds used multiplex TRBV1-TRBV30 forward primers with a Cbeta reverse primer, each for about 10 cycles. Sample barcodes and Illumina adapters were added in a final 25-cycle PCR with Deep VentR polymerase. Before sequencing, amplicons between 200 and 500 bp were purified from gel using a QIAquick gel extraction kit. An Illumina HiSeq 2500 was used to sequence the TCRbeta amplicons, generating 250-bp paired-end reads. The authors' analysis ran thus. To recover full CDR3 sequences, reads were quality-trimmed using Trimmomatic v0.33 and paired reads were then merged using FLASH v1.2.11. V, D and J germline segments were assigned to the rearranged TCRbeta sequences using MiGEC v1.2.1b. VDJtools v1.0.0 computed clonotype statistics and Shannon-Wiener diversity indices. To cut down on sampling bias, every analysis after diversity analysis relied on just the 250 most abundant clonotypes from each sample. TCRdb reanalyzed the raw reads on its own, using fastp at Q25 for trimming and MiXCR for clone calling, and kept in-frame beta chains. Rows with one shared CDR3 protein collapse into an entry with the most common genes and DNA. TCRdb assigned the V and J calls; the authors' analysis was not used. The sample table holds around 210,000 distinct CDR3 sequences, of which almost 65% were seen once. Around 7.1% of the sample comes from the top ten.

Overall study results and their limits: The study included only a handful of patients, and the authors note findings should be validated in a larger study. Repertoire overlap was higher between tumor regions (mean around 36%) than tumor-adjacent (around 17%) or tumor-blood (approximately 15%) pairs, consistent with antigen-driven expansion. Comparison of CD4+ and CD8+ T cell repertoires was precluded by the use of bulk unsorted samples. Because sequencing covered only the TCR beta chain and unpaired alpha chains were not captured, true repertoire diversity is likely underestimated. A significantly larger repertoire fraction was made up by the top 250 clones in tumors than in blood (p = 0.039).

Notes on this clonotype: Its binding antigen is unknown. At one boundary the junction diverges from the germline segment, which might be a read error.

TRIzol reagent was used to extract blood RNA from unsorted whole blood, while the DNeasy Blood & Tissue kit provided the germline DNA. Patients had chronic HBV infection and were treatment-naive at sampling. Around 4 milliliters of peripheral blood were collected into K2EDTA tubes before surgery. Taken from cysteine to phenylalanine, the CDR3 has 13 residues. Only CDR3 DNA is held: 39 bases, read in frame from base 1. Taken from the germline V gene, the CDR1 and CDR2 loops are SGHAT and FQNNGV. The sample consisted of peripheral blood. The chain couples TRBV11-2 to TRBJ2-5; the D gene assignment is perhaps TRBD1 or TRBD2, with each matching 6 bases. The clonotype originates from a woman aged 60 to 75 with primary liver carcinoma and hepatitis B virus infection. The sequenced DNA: TGTGCCAGCAGCTTAAGGGGGGAAGAGACCCAATGCTTC. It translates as CASSLRGEETQCF. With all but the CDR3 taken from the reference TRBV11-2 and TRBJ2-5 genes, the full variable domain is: EAGVAQSPRYKIIEKRQSVAFWCNPISGHATLYWYQQILGQGPKLLIQFQNNGVVDDSQLPKDRFSAERLKGVDSTLKIQPAKLEDSAVYLCASSLRGEETQCFGPGTRLLVL.